Below, 22 T cell receptor beta chains from the same sample are listed, as sequenced in a study of T-cell memory formation after mild COVID-19. TCRdb re-called the 5' RACE reads with MiXCR, one entry per CDR3 protein. The table has over 70,000 distinct CDR3 sequences, roughly 15% seen once; the top ten hold approximately 40%. Sequenced sample: PBMCs or a T cell subset sorted from them (not recorded which). Source of these receptors: a man aged 18-30 years who had mild COVID-19 (a few samples of this study predate the infection). Cell type and time point are not known.

This clonotype occurred a few times. This chain connects TRBV29-1 to TRBJ1-4; 8 bases map to TRBD1. The CDR3 runs 17 residues. CDR1 is SQVTM, CDR2 ANQGSEA, per germline. Unmatched junction bases numbered 10, after V lost 4 bases and J lost 0 bases. CDR3 nucleotides: TGCAGCGTTGCTGGGACAGGTCCAAACCCAACTAATGAAAAACTGTTTTTT. Translation: CSVAGTGPNPTNEKLFF.

There are a few counts of this clonotype. This chain uses TRBV12-3 or TRBV12-4 with TRBJ2-7, with a tentative D call TRBD1 (5 bases). The CDR3 is made up of 14 amino acids. Trimming took 2 bases from V and 2 from J, leaving 10 bases between them. The CDR3 nucleotides read TGTGCCAGCAGTTTACAGGGTTCCACCTACGAGCAGTACTTC. Its protein product is CASSLQGSTYEQYF.

This clonotype was counted between two and nine times. The chain's CDR3 is CAARGDGEQFF. The CDR3 coding sequence is TGTGCCGCACGGGGTGATGGTGAGCAGTTCTTC. The V call is TRBV7-9, the J call TRBJ2-1; the D gene is possibly TRBD2 (5 bases). In germline, CDR1 is SEHNR, CDR2 FQNEAQ (reference sequence). Deletions cut 11 bases from V and 9 bases from J, with 14 bases between. This CDR3 spans 11 amino acids.

The rearrangement uses TRBV5-5 and TRBJ2-1; D not resolved. Trimming cost V 1 base and J 9 bases, with 11 bases left between them. The CDR3 runs 13 residues. Looked up from germline, CDR1 is SGHKS and CDR2 is YYEKEE (reference sequence). CDR3 in DNA: TGTGCCAGCAGCTTGCCCACCTCGGGTGAGCAGTTCTTC. It translates to CASSLPTSGEQFF. The full variable domain, with the rest looked up from reference TRBV5-5 and TRBJ2-1, is DAGVTQSPTHLIKTRGQQVTLRCSPISGHKSVSWYQQVLGQGPQFIFQYYEKEERGRGNFPDRFSARQFPNYSSELNVNALLLGDSALYLCASSLPTSGEQFFGPGTRLTVL.

This clonotype was picked up a small number of times. V gene TRBV3-1 combines with J gene TRBJ1-1; maybe TRBD1 (5 bases). Trimming pared 1 base from V and 5 bases from J, leaving 14 bases between. Germline V gene lookup returns CDR1 LGHDT and CDR2 YNNKEL (reference sequence). The CDR3 has 15 residues. Here the CDR3 DNA reads TGTGCCAGCAGCCAAGCGACCCTAGGGGAAACTGAAGCTTTCTTT. Translating it yields CASSQATLGETEAFF.

This clonotype appeared a few times. DNA for the CDR3: TGTGCCTCCGGCGGAGGCTCCTACGAGCAGTACTTC. This translates into CASGGGSYEQYF. The chain carries TRBV7-9 and TRBJ2-7; tentative D call: TRBD2 (5 bases). This CDR3 contains 12 residues. V lost 11 bases and J lost 0, with 11 bases in between. Germline CDR1 reads SEHNR; CDR2 reads FQNEAQ (reference sequence).

The rearrangement links TRBV10-3 to TRBJ2-7; either TRBD1 or TRBD2 may fit D (6 bases each). The CDR3 extends over 15 amino acids. V was trimmed by 1 base and J by 4 bases, leaving 14 bases between them. Per germline, CDR1 ENHRY and CDR2 SYGVKD. The CDR3 region has the DNA TGTGCCATCAGTGAGTTAGGGGGGATGAGATACGAGCAGTACTTC. This translates into CAISELGGMRYEQYF.

There are a few counts of this clonotype. The chain couples TRBV5-1 to TRBJ2-1; D might be TRBD2 (6 bases). V shed 0 bases and J shed 9 bases, with 19 bases lying between them. The CDR3 has 16 amino acids. Germline-derived CDR1 and CDR2 are SGHRS and YFSETQ. As DNA, the CDR3 is TGCGCCAGCAGCTTGGGGGTTGGAAGACTAGGTCTTGAGCAGTTCTTC. Translated: CASSLGVGRLGLEQFF.

This clonotype came up a few times. The rearrangement uses TRBV4-1 and TRBJ1-1; no firm D call. The CDR3 spans 14 residues. V was pared by 0 bases and J by 4 bases, with 9 bases between. Germline V gene data show CDR1 as MGHRA and CDR2 as YSYEKL. The CDR3: CASSQDAGPTEAFF. As DNA, the CDR3 is TGCGCCAGCAGCCAAGATGCAGGACCCACTGAAGCTTTCTTT.

This clonotype was seen only a few times. This rearrangement joins TRBV7-2 to TRBJ2-1; TRBD2 agrees at 8 bases. CDR1 and CDR2 (germline): SGHTA, FQGNSA. The trim removed 2 bases at V and 5 bases at J, leaving 5 bases unmatched. The CDR3 has 15 amino acids. CDR3 loop: CASSLFSGADNEQFF. DNA for the CDR3: TGTGCCAGCAGCTTATTTAGCGGGGCCGACAATGAGCAGTTCTTC.

V and J are TRBV6-2 or TRBV6-3 and TRBJ1-6; TRBD1 agrees at 8 bases. After removal of 0 bases from V and 10 bases from J, the junction contained 14 bases not matched to a gene. Germline assignment: CDR1 MNHEY and CDR2 SVGEGT. This CDR3 contains 18 residues. CDR3 protein: CASSYSIGGRGQRSPLHF. The CDR3, as DNA: TGTGCCAGCAGTTACTCGATAGGCGGCAGGGGGCAGAGATCACCCCTCCACTTT.

This clonotype was seen more than once but under ten times. V gene TRBV19 combines with J gene TRBJ2-1; 11 bases are a match to TRBD2. Germline values: CDR1 LNHDA, CDR2 SQIVND (reference sequence). The CDR3 totals 16 residues. V lost 5 bases to trimming and J lost 1 base; unmatched junction nucleotides: 4. In DNA, the CDR3 is TGTGCCAGTAGTCCGGGACTAGCGGTTTCCTACAATGAGCAGTTCTTC. Residues: CASSPGLAVSYNEQFF. The variable domain in full, with the rest retrieved from reference TRBV19 and TRBJ2-1, is DGGITQSPKYLFRKEGQNVTLSCEQNLNHDAMYWYRQDPGQGLRLIYYSQIVNDFQKGDIAEGYSVSREKKESFPLTVTSAQKNPTAFYLCASSPGLAVSYNEQFFGPGTRLTVL.

The V call is TRBV11-2, the J call TRBJ1-5, with D uncertain. V lost 3 bases and J lost 7, with 16 bases in between. This CDR3 comprises 15 residues. Germline CDR1 reads SGHAT; CDR2 reads FQNNGV. The CDR3 nucleotides are TGTGCCAGCAGCTTGAAAGGGCAATTGGAACAGCCCCAGCATTTT. This codes for CASSLKGQLEQPQHF.

This rearrangement joins TRBV24-1 to TRBJ2-2; no definite D call. V shed 7 bases and J shed 6 bases, with 8 bases lying between them. This CDR3 spans 12 amino acids. Germline CDR1 and CDR2: KGHDR and SFDVKD. In DNA form, the CDR3 reads TGTGCCACCAGCCACCGGGCCGGGGAGCTGTTTTTT. Its protein is CATSHRAGELFF.

The chain has TRBV27 and TRBJ2-2; no clear D gene. The CDR3 is 12 amino acids. V gave up 8 bases and J gave up 2 bases, with 6 bases separating them. CDR1 is MNHEY, CDR2 SMNVEV, per germline (reference sequence). The CDR3 is CASRGNTGELFF. CDR3 DNA sequence: TGTGCCAGCCGCGGCAACACCGGGGAGCTGTTTTTT.

The chain uses TRBV7-9 and TRBJ2-5; tentative D call: TRBD2 (5 bases). Trimming removed 3 bases at V and 1 base at J, with 15 bases between. The CDR3 is 16 amino acids. CDR1 SEHNR and CDR2 FQNEAQ come from the germline V gene (reference sequence). Here the CDR3 DNA reads TGTGCCAGCAGCTTTAGAGGGAGCCAACCCCAAGAGACCCAGTACTTC. Encoded protein: CASSFRGSQPQETQYF.

This chain joins TRBV7-9 and TRBJ2-7; unclear D gene. The CDR3 totals 17 residues. Germline V CDR1 and CDR2: SEHNR, FQNEAQ (reference sequence). Trimming stripped 5 bases from V and 7 bases from J, with 27 bases between. In DNA, the CDR3 is TGTGCCAGCAGCCCTCCCCGGGTCGGTGTCGGAGAACTGGAGCAGTACTTC. Translating it yields CASSPPRVGVGELEQYF.

The V call is TRBV4-3, the J call TRBJ2-7, with D perhaps TRBD1 (5 bases). Trimming pared 0 bases from V and 3 bases from J, leaving 6 bases between. From germline, CDR1 is LGHNA and CDR2 YSLEER. This CDR3 has 13 amino acids. The CDR3 DNA sequence: TGCGCCAGCAGCCAAGAACAGGACTACGAGCAGTACTTC. Encoded protein: CASSQEQDYEQYF.

The V gene is TRBV6-2 or TRBV6-3, the J gene TRBJ1-1, with unresolved D. Germline V lookup: CDR1 MNHEY, CDR2 SVGEGT. V lost 2 bases, J lost 7 bases, and 11 bases lay in between. This CDR3 comprises 13 residues. CDR3 amino acids: CASSYATSNEAFF. In DNA form, the CDR3 reads TGTGCCAGCAGTTACGCGACGAGTAATGAAGCTTTCTTT.

This chain joins TRBV2 and TRBJ1-1, with TRBD1 identical over 8 bases. The junction had 1 base not matched to a gene; V was cut back by 3 bases and J by 1 base. From germline, CDR1 is SNHLY and CDR2 FYNNEI. The CDR3 is 14 residues long. CDR3 protein: CASSDGQGNTEAFF. As DNA, the CDR3 is TGTGCCAGCAGTGATGGACAGGGGAACACTGAAGCTTTCTTT.

This clonotype appeared many times. V and J are TRBV29-1 and TRBJ2-1; no reliable D call. The germline V gene has CDR1 SQVTM and CDR2 ANQGSEA. V lost 6 bases and J 0 bases, leaving 6 bases between the germline ends. CDR3 size: 12 residues. The CDR3 protein is CSVAFSYNEQFF. CDR3 bases: TGCAGCGTGGCATTCTCCTACAATGAGCAGTTCTTC.

The J gene is TRBJ2-2, the V gene TRBV12-3 or TRBV12-4; the D gene is possibly TRBD2 (6 bases). V lost 6 bases to trimming and J lost 8 bases, with 10 bases between them. The CDR3 length is 12 residues. CDR3 amino acids: CASRTAGGELFF. The CDR3 bases are TGTGCCAGCAGAACAGCGGGTGGGGAGCTGTTTTTT.